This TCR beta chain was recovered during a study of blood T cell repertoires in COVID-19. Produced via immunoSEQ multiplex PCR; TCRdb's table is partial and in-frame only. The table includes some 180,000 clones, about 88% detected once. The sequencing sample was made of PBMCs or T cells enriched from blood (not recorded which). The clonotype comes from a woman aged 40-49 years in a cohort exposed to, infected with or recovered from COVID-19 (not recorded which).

The CDR3 region has the DNA TGTGCCAGCACTTCTAAAGGGGATCCACGGGGCTACACCTTC. Protein product: CASTSKGDPRGYTF. The chain links TRBV28 to TRBJ1-2; tentatively, D is TRBD1 (5 bases). Germline V CDR1 and CDR2: MDHEN, SYDVKM. Trimming stripped 7 bases from V and 8 bases from J, with 20 bases between. The CDR3 totals 14 residues.